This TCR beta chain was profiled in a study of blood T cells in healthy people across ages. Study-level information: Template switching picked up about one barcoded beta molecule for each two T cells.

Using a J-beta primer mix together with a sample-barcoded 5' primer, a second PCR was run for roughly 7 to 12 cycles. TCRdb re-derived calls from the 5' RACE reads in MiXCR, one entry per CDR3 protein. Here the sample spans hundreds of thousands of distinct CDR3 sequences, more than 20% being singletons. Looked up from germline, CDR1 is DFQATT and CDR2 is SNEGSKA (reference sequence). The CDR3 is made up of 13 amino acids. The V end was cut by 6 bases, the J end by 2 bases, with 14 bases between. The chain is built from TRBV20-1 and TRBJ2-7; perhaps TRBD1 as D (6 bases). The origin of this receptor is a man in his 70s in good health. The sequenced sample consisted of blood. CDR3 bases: TGCAGTGCAAATCTCGACAGGCCCTACGAGCAGTACTTC. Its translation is CSANLDRPYEQYF.